This T cell receptor beta chain was recovered during a study of shared clonotypes between healthy human individuals. Per germline, CDR1 MDHEN and CDR2 SYDVKM. V trimming: 6 bases; J trimming: 4 bases; junction bases outside the gene matches: 10. This CDR3 contains 16 residues. TCRdb keeps only in-frame clones here, not all; method: immunoSEQ multiplex PCR. The sample consists of about 490,000 clones, 76% of them appearing once. Sequenced sample: PBMCs. The chain is built from TRBV28 and TRBJ2-2, with 8 bases fitting TRBD1. The TCR comes from a woman between 40 and 50 years old in good health. Some clones in this sample may be carry-over from other donors' samples. CDR3 nucleotide sequence: TGTGCCAGCAGCCCTACCGGGACAGGCGTCACCGGGGAGCTGTTTTTT. Translating gives CASSPTGTGVTGELFF.